The 28 T cell receptor beta chains below come from one sample, sequenced in a study of Tregs in tolerant kidney transplant recipients. Measured with immunoSEQ multiplex PCR; TCRdb has only the in-frame clones, and not every one. Its table lists tens of thousands of clones. Sequencing was performed on CD4+ T cells from blood, taken before the transplant. All receptors derive from a human donor who received a combined kidney and bone marrow transplant.

Regarding this clone: Coverage ceases 3 residues before the CDR3 finishes, and the germline J gene fills in the end. V gene TRBV13 combines with J gene TRBJ2-1; 9 bases agree with TRBD1. The CDR3 totals 13 residues. CDR1 and CDR2 from the germline V gene are PRHDT and FYEKMQ (reference sequence). V was clipped by 5 bases and J by 9 bases; unmatched bases: 5. Partial CDR3 DNA: TGTGCCAGCAGCCGGGACAGGGATAGTGAG. This sequence encodes CASSRDRDSE. The full CDR3 sequence reads CASSRDRDSEQFF. The full variable domain, rest sourced from reference TRBV13 and TRBJ2-1, is AAGVIQSPRHLIKEKRETATLKCYPIPRHDTVYWYQQGPGQDPQFLISFYEKMQSDKGSIPDRFSAQQFSDYHSELNMSSLELGDSALYFCASSRDRDSEQFFGPGTRLTVL.

Details on this clone: The CDR3 end falls 3 residues outside the read, so it is completed with the germline J gene. The rearrangement joins TRBV5-1 to TRBJ1-6; 9 nucleotides agree with TRBD1. Looked up from germline, CDR1 is SGHRS and CDR2 is YFSETQ. V lost 3 bases to trimming and J lost 7 bases; unmatched junction nucleotides: 5. This CDR3 is built from 15 residues. The CDR3: CASSSGDRANSPLHF. The CDR3 DNA, read in part, is TGCGCCAGCAGCTCGGGGGACAGGGCAAATTCACCC.

Worth noting for this clone: With the read ending 3 residues before the CDR3 end, the germline J gene is used to fill in that end. This chain connects TRBV20-1 to TRBJ2-2; 9 bases line up with TRBD1. The CDR3 has 14 amino acids. Germline V CDR1 and CDR2: DFQATT, SNEGSKA (reference sequence). Here the CDR3 reads CSAPPGTGSGKLFF. The sequenced CDR3 bases are TGCAGTGCTCCACCCGGGACAGGGTCTGGAAAG.

For this clone: Read sequence stops 3 residues before the CDR3 end, and the germline J gene provides the missing end. This chain uses TRBV10-3 with TRBJ2-3, with 8 bases that match TRBD2. This CDR3 contains 14 residues. With V trimmed by 11 bases and J by 1 base, 8 bases remained unmatched. In germline, CDR1 is ENHRY, CDR2 SYGVKD. CDR3 DNA (partial): TGTGCCTCCAAGCGGGAGTATGGCACAGATACG. Translated: CASKREYGTDT. The entire CDR3 sequence reads CASKREYGTDTQYF.

Worth noting for this clone: The CDR3 end falls 3 residues outside the read, so it is completed with the germline J gene. The V gene is TRBV19, the J gene TRBJ1-1, with 8 bases identical to TRBD1. This CDR3 has 16 residues. V trimming: 4 bases; J trimming: 0 bases; junction bases outside the gene matches: 7. Per the germline V gene, CDR1 is LNHDA and CDR2 is SQIVND (reference sequence). The DNA read from the CDR3 is TGTGCCAGTAGTAGACCCGACAGGGGCCTGAACACTGAA. It yields the protein CASSRPDRGLNTE. Given in full, the CDR3 is CASSRPDRGLNTEAFF.

A note on this clone: The read ends 3 residues early relative to the CDR3; the germline J gene fills the gap. The V gene is TRBV5-1, the J gene TRBJ2-2, with 13 bases fitting TRBD2. CDR3 length: 18 amino acids. V lost 2 bases to trimming and J lost 4 bases; unmatched junction nucleotides: 8. Looked up from germline, CDR1 is SGHRS and CDR2 is YFSETQ. The CDR3: CASSLRTSGGRSTGELFF. CDR3 DNA, as far as it was read: TGCGCCAGCAGCTTAAGGACTAGCGGGGGAAGGTCCACCGGGGAG.

Remarks on this clone: The sequence runs out 3 residues before the end of the CDR3; the remainder is reconstructed from the germline J gene. The chain recombines TRBV5-1 with TRBJ2-3; the match to TRBD2 covers 9 bases. This CDR3 has 15 residues. Germline-derived CDR1 and CDR2 are SGHRS and YFSETQ. The CDR3 region is CASSWAGTSIETQYF. CDR3 DNA, as far as it was read: TGCGCCAGCAGCTGGGCCGGGACTAGCATCGAGACG.

On this clone: Sequencing ends 3 residues short of the CDR3 end; the germline J gene provides the rest. This chain joins TRBV11-2 and TRBJ2-7, with D unresolved. The CDR3 has 12 residues. Germline V gives CDR1 SGHAT, CDR2 FQNNGV. V lost 5 bases, J lost 6 bases, and 11 bases lay in between. CDR3 DNA (partial): TGTGCCAGCAGCCCACTCCCGGGCGAG. It specifies CASSPLPGE. The whole CDR3 reads CASSPLPGEQYF.

For this clone: The CDR3 extends 3 residues past the end of the read, so its final part is completed from the germline J gene. The rearrangement joins TRBV7-9 to TRBJ2-7; 9 nucleotides agree with TRBD1. Germline CDR1 reads SEHNR; CDR2 reads FQNEAQ (reference sequence). The trim removed 2 bases at V and 4 bases at J, leaving 6 bases unmatched. The CDR3 sequence is 15 residues long. CDR3 protein: CASSLNRQGGYEQYF. The sequenced CDR3 bases are TGTGCCAGCAGCTTAAATCGACAGGGGGGTTACGAG.

To note about this clone: The read stops 3 residues short of the end of the CDR3; the missing end is completed from the germline J gene. The chain employs TRBV11-2 and TRBJ2-7; the match to TRBD1 covers 8 bases. Germline-derived CDR1 and CDR2 are SGHAT and FQNNGV. Trimming at V came to 7 bases and at J to 2 bases, leaving 7 bases not matched to a gene. The CDR3 is 14 amino acids. The sequenced CDR3 bases are TGTGCCAGCACCGACCGGACAGGGACCTACGAG. This gives the protein CASTDRTGTYE. The full CDR3 is CASTDRTGTYEQYF.

The sequenced part of the CDR3 DNA is TGTGCCATCAGTGAGTCGGACAGGGCTAGCGGC. This sequence encodes CAISESDRASG. The entire CDR3 protein reads CAISESDRASGYTF. The chain combines TRBV10-3 with TRBJ1-2, with TRBD1 matching 8 bases. From the germline J gene comes the end of the CDR3, since the read stops 3 residues before it. The CDR3 runs to 14 residues. CDR1 and CDR2 (germline): ENHRY, SYGVKD.

Of note for this clone: The DNA ends 3 residues before the CDR3 does, and the rest of the CDR3 is filled in from the germline J gene. The V and J genes are TRBV18 and TRBJ2-4; TRBD2 matches 8 bases. The germline CDR1 and CDR2 sequences are KGHSH and LQKENI. This CDR3 comprises 14 residues. Germline trimming cut 6 bases from V and 6 bases from J; bases unmatched to any gene: 7. Partial CDR3 DNA: TGTGCCAGCTCCCCGGGGGGGGGCGGAAACATT. Translating gives CASSPGGGGNI. The CDR3 reads in full as CASSPGGGGNIQYF.

About this clone itself: The CDR3 end is not reached by the read, which stops 3 residues before it; the germline J gene fills it in. The chain has TRBV10-2 and TRBJ2-3, with TRBD1 matching 7 bases. Trimming at V came to 5 bases and at J to 4 bases, leaving 6 bases not matched to a gene. Germline V gene data show CDR1 as WSHSY and CDR2 as SAAADI. The CDR3 consists of 14 residues. CDR3 residues: CASSPGGRADTQYF. CDR3 DNA (partial): TGCGCCAGCAGTCCAGGGGGTAGAGCAGATACG.

As regards this clone: Read coverage stops 3 residues before the CDR3 terminus; the germline J gene supplies the remainder. J is TRBJ1-2 and V is TRBV19; 9 nucleotides match TRBD1. Germline assignment: CDR1 LNHDA and CDR2 SQIVND (reference sequence). CDR3 length: 15 residues. The V gene end was trimmed by 6 bases and the J gene end by 4 bases; junction bases not matched to a gene: 9. The covered CDR3 bases are TGTGCCAGTAGGAGTGGGGGGACAGGGAGCTATGGC. Amino acids: CASRSGGTGSYG. The entire CDR3 is CASRSGGTGSYGYTF.

Note on this clone: The read comes to an end 3 residues before the CDR3 does, leaving the germline J gene to fill in the end. The V gene is TRBV23-1, the J gene TRBJ2-4; D possibly corresponds to TRBD2 (5 bases). TRBV23-1 is labeled an ORF, and its function is uncertain. The CDR3 has 15 amino acids. The V and J ends lost 7 bases and 0 bases respectively, with 13 bases between them. The CDR3 sequence: CASTPSRGAKNIQYF. CDR3 DNA (partial): TGCGCCAGCACCCCAAGCCGGGGAGCCAAAAACATT.

The CDR3 loop is CASSSDLNSNQPQHF. The CDR3 DNA, read in part, is TGTGCCAGCAGCTCCGATCTAAATAGCAATCAGCCC. This sequence joins TRBV7-9 and TRBJ1-5; D gene uncertain. The sequence runs out 3 residues before the end of the CDR3; the remainder is reconstructed from the germline J gene. The CDR3 extends over 15 amino acids. Trimming left V 4 bases short and J 0 bases short, with 10 bases between. Germline CDR1 is SEHNR and CDR2 is FQNEAQ (reference sequence).

Points on this clone: The CDR3 end is not reached by the read, which stops 3 residues before it; the germline J gene fills it in. The V and J genes are TRBV5-6 and TRBJ2-3; D is unclear. Trimming cost V 6 bases and J 2 bases, with 10 bases left between them. The CDR3 runs to 13 residues. From germline, CDR1 is SGHDT and CDR2 YYEEEE. CDR3 bases read: TGTGCCAGCACCAAGGGCGCCACAGATACG. This gives the protein CASTKGATDT. The CDR3 in its entirety is CASTKGATDTQYF.

Points on this clone: The sequenced fragment ends 3 residues before the CDR3 boundary, so the rest is inferred from the germline J gene. This chain links TRBV19 with TRBJ1-2, with D tentatively TRBD1 (5 bases). Deletions cut 3 bases from V and 2 bases from J, with 19 bases between. Germline V gene data show CDR1 as LNHDA and CDR2 as SQIVND (reference sequence). This CDR3 has 17 amino acids. The CDR3 sequence is CASSITIGADANYGYTF. The CDR3 bases that were read are TGTGCCAGTAGTATTACAATTGGGGCTGACGCGAACTATGGC. The entire variable domain, with the rest obtained from reference TRBV19 and TRBJ1-2, is as follows: DGGITQSPKYLFRKEGQNVTLSCEQNLNHDAMYWYRQDPGQGLRLIYYSQIVNDFQKGDIAEGYSVSREKKESFPLTVTSAQKNPTAFYLCASSITIGADANYGYTFGSGTRLTVV.

Points on this clone: The read stops 3 residues short of the end of the CDR3; the missing end is completed from the germline J gene. The rearrangement uses TRBV7-8 and TRBJ2-5; 7 nucleotides align to TRBD2. The trim removed 6 bases at V and 1 base at J, leaving 2 bases unmatched. The CDR3 loop spans 13 amino acids. Looked up from germline, CDR1 is SGHVS and CDR2 is FQNEAQ. The CDR3 spells CASRWTSQETQYF. The part of the CDR3 DNA that was read is TGTGCCAGCAGATGGACTAGCCAAGAGACC.

As for this clone: The sequenced fragment ends 3 residues before the CDR3 boundary, so the rest is inferred from the germline J gene. The chain is built from TRBV6-2 or TRBV6-3 and TRBJ1-3; no clear D. With 6 bases removed from V and 0 bases from J, the gap between germline ends came to 12 bases. Per germline, CDR1 MNHEY and CDR2 SVGEGT. There are 15 residues in the CDR3. This CDR3 reads CASSRGPHSGNTIYF. CDR3 DNA, as far as it was read: TGTGCCAGCAGCCGAGGTCCCCACTCTGGAAACACC.

As regards this clone: With the read ending 3 residues before the CDR3 end, the germline J gene is used to fill in that end. The V call is TRBV28, the J call TRBJ1-2, with no clear D. Germline loops: CDR1 MDHEN, CDR2 SYDVKM. Trimming stripped 3 bases from V and 1 base from J, with 6 bases between. This CDR3 spans 13 amino acids. The CDR3 DNA, read in part, is TGTGCCAGCAGTTTGGCCCATAACTATGGC. Protein sequence: CASSLAHNYG. The entire CDR3 protein is CASSLAHNYGYTF.

As regards this clone: The read finishes 3 residues shy of the CDR3 end, and the germline J gene is used to complete it. V usage is TRBV7-7 and J usage is TRBJ2-1; D might be TRBD2 (5 bases). From germline, CDR1 is SSHAT and CDR2 FNYEAQ (reference sequence). There are 15 residues in the CDR3. The V gene lost 1 base and the J gene lost 4 bases, with 11 bases spanning the gap. CDR3 bases read: TGTGCCAGCAGCTTAGAAGGCGGGCCTTACAATGAG. Its translation: CASSLEGGPYNE. The whole CDR3 sequence is CASSLEGGPYNEQFF.

A note on this clone: Coverage ceases 3 residues before the CDR3 finishes, and the germline J gene fills in the end. J is TRBJ2-7 and V is TRBV7-2; 9 bases map to TRBD1. Germline values: CDR1 SGHTA, CDR2 FQGNSA. With 4 bases clipped from V and 4 bases from J, the junction kept 5 bases outside the gene matches. This CDR3 is 14 amino acids long. The sequenced CDR3 bases are TGTGCCAGCAGCTCCGGGACAGGGTTTTACGAG. This translates into CASSSGTGFYE. The CDR3 in its entirety is CASSSGTGFYEQYF.

Comments on this clone: The read stops 3 residues short of the end of the CDR3; the missing end is completed from the germline J gene. The chain combines TRBV19 with TRBJ1-5; the D is unclear. The CDR3 runs to 13 residues. With 5 bases removed from V and 3 bases from J, the gap between germline ends came to 8 bases. Germline V gene data show CDR1 as LNHDA and CDR2 as SQIVND (reference sequence). CDR3 DNA, as far as it was read: TGTGCCAGTAGTTGGGCAGTCAATCAGCCC. Protein: CASSWAVNQP. The whole CDR3 reads CASSWAVNQPQHF.

Regarding this clone: With the read ending 3 residues before the CDR3 end, the germline J gene is used to fill in that end. V is TRBV19 and J is TRBJ2-7; 9 positions match TRBD2. Germline CDR1 and CDR2: LNHDA and SQIVND (reference sequence). The CDR3 is made up of 13 amino acids. J was trimmed by 2 bases and V by 10 bases; bases with no gene match: 6. The CDR3 bases that were read are TGTGCCACCCGGGCTAGCGGGACCTACGAG. Translating it yields CATRASGTYE. The entire CDR3 reads CATRASGTYEQYF.

CDR3 protein: CASSTGQGAFF. The sequenced part of the CDR3 DNA is TGTGCCAGCAGTACCGGACAGGGT. J is TRBJ1-1 and V is TRBV6-2 or TRBV6-3, with TRBD1 identical over 8 bases. With the read ending 3 residues before the CDR3 end, the germline J gene is used to fill in that end. This CDR3 comprises 11 residues. From germline, CDR1 is MNHEY and CDR2 SVGEGT.

For this clone: Sequencing ends 3 residues short of the CDR3 end; the germline J gene provides the rest. V and J are TRBV20-1 and TRBJ2-4; D is perhaps TRBD2 (6 bases). V was pared by 2 bases and J by 0 bases, with 11 bases between. Germline V lookup: CDR1 DFQATT, CDR2 SNEGSKA (reference sequence). CDR3 length: 15 residues. Here the CDR3 reads CSARSPGLAKNIQYF. Incomplete CDR3 DNA: TGCAGTGCTAGATCCCCGGGACTAGCCAAAAACATT.

Of note for this clone: The read comes to an end 3 residues before the CDR3 does, leaving the germline J gene to fill in the end. V is TRBV5-6 and J is TRBJ2-2, with D unclear. V dropped 2 bases and J dropped 4 bases, with 3 bases sitting between them. Per germline, CDR1 SGHDT and CDR2 YYEEEE. CDR3 length equals 12 residues. The sequenced CDR3 bases are TGTGCCAGCAGCTTCGGCACCGGGGAG. Encoded protein: CASSFGTGE. The complete CDR3 reads CASSFGTGELFF.